Listed below are T cell receptor beta chains from one sample, sequenced in a study of T cell repertoires in aging, cancer and after chemotherapy. TCRdb called the multiplex PCR reads again in MiXCR, with one record for every CDR3 protein. This repertoire shows a few thousand distinct CDR3 sequences, 55% to 70% found once; its top ten account for roughly 7.9%. Sequencing was carried out using blood. These receptors were collected from a human donor with a solid tumor. Each CDR3 is given with its conserved first and last residue. The D gene is left open where the match is weak. Expanded clones are given a class, and other clones once, few, many or no size at all.

abundance	v_gene	j_gene	d_gene	CDR3nt	CDR3aa
NA	TRBV9	TRBJ2-1	NA	TGTGCCAGCAGCGTAGTCGGGACACCTTCCAATGAGCAGTTCTTC	CASSVVGTPSNEQFF
few	TRBV19	TRBJ1-2	NA	TGTGCCAGTAGTCCCCAGCGGGCAGCTTACTATGGCTACACCTTC	CASSPQRAAYYGYTF
NA	TRBV19	TRBJ1-1	NA	TGTGCCAGTAGTTCCTCTAGGGGTTTCGAAGCTTTCTTT	CASSSSRGFEAFF
NA	TRBV7-3	TRBJ1-2	NA	TGTGCCAGCAGCTTAACTAGAGAAAGTGGCTACACCTTC	CASSLTRESGYTF
NA	TRBV4-2	TRBJ1-2	NA	TGTGCCAGCAGCCAAGGCTGGGGGCGAATGGGAAATAACTATGGCTACACCTTC	CASSQGWGRMGNNYGYTF
few	TRBV19	TRBJ1-2	NA	TGTGCCAGTAGTATAAACGGGGACTTGGGGGGCTACACCTTC	CASSINGDLGGYTF
NA	TRBV7-2	TRBJ1-2	NA	TGTGCCAGCAGCTTAGGGGGGGCACATAACTATGGCTACACCTTC	CASSLGGAHNYGYTF
NA	TRBV7-2	TRBJ2-3	NA	TGTGCCAGCAGGCCTCTAGGGCGGCCAGATACGCAGTATTTT	CASRPLGRPDTQYF
NA	TRBV11-3	TRBJ2-7	TRBD1	TGTGCCAGCAGCTTTAACAGGGGGCTCGCCTACGAGCAGTACTTC	CASSFNRGLAYEQYF
NA	TRBV19	TRBJ1-4	NA	TGTGCCAGTAGTACCCTGGGACCTGGAGCAACTAATGAAAAACTGTTTTTT	CASSTLGPGATNEKLFF
NA	TRBV13	TRBJ1-2	TRBD1	TGTGCCAGCAGAAGTACAGGGGGAGTTAGTGGCTACACCTTC	CASRSTGGVSGYTF
NA	TRBV19	TRBJ2-7	NA	TGTGCCAGTAGTTGGGGGATCAACTACGAGCAGTACTTC	CASSWGINYEQYF
NA	TRBV20-1	TRBJ1-2	NA	TGCAGTGCTAGCGGGGCTGGCAGTAACTATGGCTACACCTTC	CSASGAGSNYGYTF
NA	TRBV10-3	TRBJ2-7	TRBD2	TGTGCCATCAGTGATACTAGCGGGGGTACCGAGCAGTACTTC	CAISDTSGGTEQYF
NA	TRBV11-1	TRBJ2-2	NA	TGTGCCAGCAGCGACGAGATCAAACGGGGGCCCGGGGAGCTGTTTTTT	CASSDEIKRGPGELFF
NA	TRBV18	TRBJ1-2	NA	TGTGCCAGCTCACCACCAACAGCTGGCTATGGCTACACCTTC	CASSPPTAGYGYTF
NA	TRBV20-1	TRBJ1-4	NA	TGCAGTGCTAGTCCCAGATTTGCAACTAATGAAAAACTGTTTTTT	CSASPRFATNEKLFF
NA	TRBV12-3/TRBV12-4	TRBJ2-2	NA	TGTGCCAGCACCGAGGCCGGTCCTCGGGGGTCCACCGGGGAGCTGTTTTTT	CASTEAGPRGSTGELFF
few	TRBV19	TRBJ1-4	TRBD1	TGTGCCAGCTCCGGGACAGGGTATGAAAAACTGTTTTTT	CASSGTGYEKLFF
NA	TRBV19	TRBJ2-6	NA	TGTGCCAGTAGTATAGATCTGCTCCTGACGAGCTCTGGGGCCAACGTCCTGACTTTC	CASSIDLLLTSSGANVLTF
NA	TRBV6-2/TRBV6-3	TRBJ2-5	TRBD1	TGTGCCAGCAGTTACCCAGGGGGAGCATCGGGGGAGACCCAGTACTTC	CASSYPGGASGETQYF
few	TRBV19	TRBJ1-1	NA	TGTGCCAGTAGTATAGTATGGGACACAGGGCGCAACACTGAAGCTTTCTTT	CASSIVWDTGRNTEAFF
NA	TRBV20-1	TRBJ2-1	TRBD2	TGCAGTGCTTGGTCCCCGGGACTAGCGGGATCTGGCAATGAGCAGTTCTTC	CSAWSPGLAGSGNEQFF
NA	TRBV5-1	TRBJ2-7	TRBD1	TGCGCCAGCAGCCCGGGACAGGGTAACGAGCAGTACTTC	CASSPGQGNEQYF
NA	TRBV7-3	TRBJ2-2	NA	TGTGCCAGCAGTATAAATACCGGGGAGCTGTTTTTT	CASSINTGELFF
NA	TRBV7-9	TRBJ2-2	TRBD1	TGTGCCAGCAGCTCTCCACCGGGACAGGGAGGCTCCGGGGAGCTGTTTTTT	CASSSPPGQGGSGELFF
NA	TRBV19	TRBJ1-1	NA	TGTGCCAGTAGTATAAGCCGTGTGAACACTGAAGCTTTCTTT	CASSISRVNTEAFF
NA	TRBV7-2	TRBJ2-2	NA	TGTGCCAGCAGCTTAGAACTTGTGGCTTCGGGTCCGAACACCGGGGAGCTGTTTTTT	CASSLELVASGPNTGELFF
NA	TRBV6-1	TRBJ2-3	NA	TGTGCCAGCAGCAGGACGGCCACAGATACGCAGTATTTT	CASSRTATDTQYF
once	TRBV11-3	TRBJ2-3	NA	TGTGCCAGCAGCTTAGGCGACCAGACAGATACGCAGTATTTT	CASSLGDQTDTQYF
once	TRBV15	TRBJ1-1	NA	TGTGCCACCAGCAGCGGGGACGTGAACACTGAAGCTTTCTTT	CATSSGDVNTEAFF
NA	TRBV20-1	TRBJ1-5	TRBD1	TGCGGAACAGGGGGCAAGGACAATCAGCCCCAGCATTTT	CGTGGKDNQPQHF
NA	TRBV27	TRBJ2-7	TRBD1	TGTGCCAGCAGTATACTAGACAGGGCCCACGAGCAGTACTTC	CASSILDRAHEQYF
NA	TRBV11-3	TRBJ2-7	TRBD1	TGCGCCAGCAGCCAAACGGACAGGGCGGCCTCCTACGAGCAGTACTTC	CASSQTDRAASYEQYF
few	TRBV7-9	TRBJ1-1	NA	TGTGCCAGCAGCTTAGCAAGACAGCGACAGAACACTGAAGCTTTCTTT	CASSLARQRQNTEAFF
NA	TRBV6-5	TRBJ2-5	NA	TGTGCCAGCAGTTACTCGCGGGACAGAGAAGAGACCCAGTACTTC	CASSYSRDREETQYF
NA	TRBV5-1	TRBJ1-1	NA	TGCGCCAGCAGCTTGGACACCGAAAGCTTTGAAGCTTTCTTT	CASSLDTESFEAFF